The 2 T cell receptor beta chains below were found in one sample sequenced in a study of identical twins' blood T cells. From the 5' RACE reads, TCRdb called clonotypes with MiXCR, one entry per CDR3 protein. The sample has a few hundred thousand distinct CDR3 sequences, 25% to 35% seen once. The specimen was PBMCs. The origin of the receptors is a woman aged 18 to 49 in good health.

This rearrangement joins TRBV5-1 to TRBJ2-2; TRBD2 is a possible D gene (5 bases). Germline V gene sequence: CDR1 SGHRS, CDR2 YFSETQ. V shed 0 bases and J shed 5 bases, with 11 bases lying between them. The CDR3 spans 15 residues. The CDR3 region is CASSLGGLWTGELFF. Here the CDR3 DNA reads TGCGCCAGCAGCTTGGGAGGGCTTTGGACCGGGGAGCTGTTTTTT.

The chain employs TRBV2 and TRBJ1-1, with D possibly matching TRBD1 (6 bases). V was shortened by 5 bases and J by 1 base, with 14 bases between the two germline ends. Germline V lookup: CDR1 SNHLY, CDR2 FYNNEI. This CDR3 has 15 amino acids. DNA for the CDR3: TGTGCCAGCAGTTCCGCTGGGACAAGGAACACTGAAGCTTTCTTT. Its protein is CASSSAGTRNTEAFF.